This entry is about one T cell receptor (beta chain). Its target is not known. Researchers partitioned CD4+ cells into CD45RA+ naive and CD45RA-negative memory subsets. Sequencing was performed with immunoSEQ multiplex PCR; in TCRdb, only in-frame clones are kept and a portion is missing. The sample has about 1.5 million clones; around 98% are singletons. The record originates from a study of shared clonotypes between healthy human individuals. About the research overall: Per donor, CD8 memory used one plate, CD8 naive used two, CD4 memory used three and CD4 naive used three.

Study-wide findings and caveats: Though the depth was large, rarefaction showed that sorted-subset sequencing was incomplete. The small donor group covered limited genetic and exposure diversity.

The CDR3 has 14 residues. The V end was cut by 5 bases, the J end by 7 bases, with 15 bases between. The V gene's germline CDR1 is WSHSY and CDR2 SAAADI. This chain connects TRBV10-2 to TRBJ1-5, with a tentative D call TRBD1 (5 bases). Sequencing was carried out using naive CD4+ T cells sorted from blood. Subset here: CD45RA+ positively selected. The clonotype originates from a man aged 30 to 39 in good health. CDR3 nucleotides: TGCGCCAGCAGTATGATCGGGGCTGGGCAGCCCCAGCATTTT. It codes for CASSMIGAGQPQHF.